The rows below give T cell receptor beta chains drawn from one sample of a study of blood T cell repertoires in COVID-19. Sequencing used immunoSEQ multiplex PCR; TCRdb keeps in-frame clones, though not all of them. The sample yields hundreds of thousands of clones, roughly 85% seen once. Specimen: PBMCs or T cells enriched from blood (not recorded which). The receptors here all came from a woman aged 45 to 65 with acute COVID-19. Each CDR3 is given with its conserved first and last residue. The D gene is left open where the match is weak. Only part of the rows carry a size: once, few, many, or a class if the clone is expanded.

once	TRBV5-4	TRBJ1-5	TRBD1	CASSLAGDRGQPQHF	TGTGCCAGCAGCTTGGCTGGGGACAGGGGACAGCCCCAGCATTTT
few	TRBV7-9	TRBJ2-6	TRBD2	CASSLASGGTSGANVLTF	TGTGCCAGCAGCTTAGCAAGCGGGGGCACCTCTGGGGCCAACGTCCTGACTTTC
-	TRBV7-2	TRBJ2-7	-	CASSSPHREQYF	TGTGCCAGCAGCTCACCGCACCGGGAGCAGTACTTC
-	TRBV5-8	TRBJ1-1	-	CASSLTGGEAFF	TGTGCCAGCAGCTTGACAGGCGGTGAAGCTTTCTTT
few	TRBV19	TRBJ1-2	-	CASSILTGRGYTF	TGTGCCAGTAGTATACTTACAGGGCGTGGCTACACCTTC
few	TRBV6-5	TRBJ1-2	-	CASSFQGNLNSGYTF	TGTGCCAGCAGTTTCCAGGGAAATCTAAATAGTGGCTACACCTTC
-	TRBV14	TRBJ1-2	TRBD1	CASSPQQGANYGYTF	TGTGCCAGCAGCCCTCAACAGGGGGCAAACTATGGCTACACCTTC
-	TRBV10-3	TRBJ2-3	-	CAISEGTSPSTDTQYF	TGTGCCATCAGTGAAGGGACTTCCCCTAGCACAGATACGCAGTATTTT
-	TRBV30	TRBJ1-2	TRBD1	CAWSVQGAYGYTF	TGTGCCTGGAGTGTACAGGGGGCCTATGGCTACACCTTC
few	TRBV27	TRBJ1-1	TRBD1	CASSSGTGWDTEAFF	TGTGCCAGCAGTTCCGGGACAGGGTGGGACACTGAAGCTTTCTTT
-	TRBV29-1	TRBJ2-1	-	CSARTSSSYNEQFF	TGCAGCGCTAGGACATCCAGCTCCTACAATGAGCAGTTCTTC
-	TRBV11-2	TRBJ1-4	-	CASSLWFQGGDEKLFF	TGTGCCAGCAGCTTATGGTTCCAGGGTGGCGATGAAAAACTGTTTTTT
-	TRBV2	TRBJ1-1	-	CASSQAAEAFF	TGTGCCAGCTCACAGGCGGCCGAAGCTTTCTTT
-	TRBV7-2	TRBJ2-5	TRBD1	CASSKDRKETQYF	TGTGCCAGCAGTAAGGACAGGAAAGAGACCCAGTACTTC
-	TRBV29-1	TRBJ1-1	-	CSVEDMEGTEAFF	TGCAGCGTTGAAGATATGGAGGGAACTGAAGCTTTCTTT
-	TRBV29-1	TRBJ1-2	-	CSVDEQIYGYTF	TGCAGCGTTGACGAACAGATCTATGGCTACACCTTC
once	TRBV2	TRBJ1-5	TRBD1	CASSAGTGYQPQHF	TGTGCCAGCAGCGCCGGGACAGGGTATCAGCCCCAGCATTTT
-	TRBV5-1	TRBJ1-2	-	CASSLEGQNLGYTF	TGCGCCAGCAGCTTGGAAGGACAGAATCTTGGCTACACCTTC
-	TRBV5-4	TRBJ1-2	TRBD1	CASSAERTGYNYGYTF	TGTGCCAGCAGCGCCGAAAGGACAGGGTATAACTATGGCTACACCTTC